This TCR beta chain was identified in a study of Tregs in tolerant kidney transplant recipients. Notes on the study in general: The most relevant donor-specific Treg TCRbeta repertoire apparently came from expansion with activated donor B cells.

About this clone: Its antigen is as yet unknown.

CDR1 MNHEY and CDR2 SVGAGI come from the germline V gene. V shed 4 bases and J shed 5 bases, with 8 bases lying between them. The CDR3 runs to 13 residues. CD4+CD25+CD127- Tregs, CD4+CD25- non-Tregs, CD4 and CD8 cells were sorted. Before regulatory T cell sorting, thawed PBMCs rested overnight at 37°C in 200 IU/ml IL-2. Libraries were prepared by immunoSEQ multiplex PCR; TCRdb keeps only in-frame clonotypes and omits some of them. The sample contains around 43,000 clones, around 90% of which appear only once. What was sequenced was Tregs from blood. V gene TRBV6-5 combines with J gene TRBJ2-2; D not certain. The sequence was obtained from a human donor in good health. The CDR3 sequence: CASSFWGTGELFF. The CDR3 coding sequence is TGTGCCAGCAGTTTCTGGGGAACCGGGGAGCTGTTTTTT.